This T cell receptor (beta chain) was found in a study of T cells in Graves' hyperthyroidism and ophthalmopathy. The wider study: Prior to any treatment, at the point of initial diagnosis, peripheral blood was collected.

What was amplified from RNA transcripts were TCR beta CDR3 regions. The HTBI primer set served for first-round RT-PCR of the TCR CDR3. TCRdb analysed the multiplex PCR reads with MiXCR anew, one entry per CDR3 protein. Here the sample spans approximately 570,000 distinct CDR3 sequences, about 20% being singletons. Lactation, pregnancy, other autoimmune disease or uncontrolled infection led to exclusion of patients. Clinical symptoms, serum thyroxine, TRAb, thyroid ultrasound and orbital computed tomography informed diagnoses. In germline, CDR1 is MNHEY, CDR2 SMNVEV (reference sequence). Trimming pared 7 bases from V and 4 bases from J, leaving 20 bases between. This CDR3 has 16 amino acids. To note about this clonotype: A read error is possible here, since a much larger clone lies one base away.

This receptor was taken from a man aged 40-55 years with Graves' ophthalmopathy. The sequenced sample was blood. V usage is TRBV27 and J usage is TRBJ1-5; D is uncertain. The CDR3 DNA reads TGTGCCAGCACAATCCGGACGACTAGTGGGAATCAGCCCCAGCATTTT. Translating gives CASTIRTTSGNQPQHF.